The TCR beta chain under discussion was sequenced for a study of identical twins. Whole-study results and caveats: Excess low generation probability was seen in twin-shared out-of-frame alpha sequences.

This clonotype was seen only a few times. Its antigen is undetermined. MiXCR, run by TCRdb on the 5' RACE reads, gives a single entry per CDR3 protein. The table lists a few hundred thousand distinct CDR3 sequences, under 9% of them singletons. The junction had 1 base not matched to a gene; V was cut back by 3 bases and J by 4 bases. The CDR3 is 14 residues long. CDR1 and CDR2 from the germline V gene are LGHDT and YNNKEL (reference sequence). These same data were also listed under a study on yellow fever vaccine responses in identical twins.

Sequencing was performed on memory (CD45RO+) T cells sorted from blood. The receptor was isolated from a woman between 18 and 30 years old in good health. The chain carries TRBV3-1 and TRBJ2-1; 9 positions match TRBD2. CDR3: CASSHGLAYNEQFF. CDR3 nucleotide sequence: TGTGCCAGCAGCCATGGACTAGCGTACAATGAGCAGTTCTTC.